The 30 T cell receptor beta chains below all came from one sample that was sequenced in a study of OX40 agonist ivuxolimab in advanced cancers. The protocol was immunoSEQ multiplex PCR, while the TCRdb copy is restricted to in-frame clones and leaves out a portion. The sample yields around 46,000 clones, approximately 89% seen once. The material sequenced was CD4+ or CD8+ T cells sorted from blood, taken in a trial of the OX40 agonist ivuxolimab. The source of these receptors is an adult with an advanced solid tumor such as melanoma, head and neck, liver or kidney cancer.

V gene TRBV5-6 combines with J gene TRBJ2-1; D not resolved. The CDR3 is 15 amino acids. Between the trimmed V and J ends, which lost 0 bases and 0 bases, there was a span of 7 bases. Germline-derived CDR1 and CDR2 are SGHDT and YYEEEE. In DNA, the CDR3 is TGTGCCAGCAGCTTGGTGGTTAGCTCCTACAATGAGCAGTTCTTC. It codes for CASSLVVSSYNEQFF.

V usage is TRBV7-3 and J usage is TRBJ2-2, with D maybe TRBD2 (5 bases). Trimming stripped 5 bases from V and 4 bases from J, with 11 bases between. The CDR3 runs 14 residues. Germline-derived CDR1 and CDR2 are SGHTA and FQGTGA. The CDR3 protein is CASSPEGITGELFF. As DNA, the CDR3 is TGTGCCAGCAGCCCAGAGGGTATCACCGGGGAGCTGTTTTTT.

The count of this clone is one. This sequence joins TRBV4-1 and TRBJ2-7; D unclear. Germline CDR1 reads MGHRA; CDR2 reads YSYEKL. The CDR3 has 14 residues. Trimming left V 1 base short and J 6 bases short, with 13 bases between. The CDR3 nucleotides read TGCGCCAGCAGCCAAGGGGTCCTACCCCGCGAGCAGTACTTC. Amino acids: CASSQGVLPREQYF.

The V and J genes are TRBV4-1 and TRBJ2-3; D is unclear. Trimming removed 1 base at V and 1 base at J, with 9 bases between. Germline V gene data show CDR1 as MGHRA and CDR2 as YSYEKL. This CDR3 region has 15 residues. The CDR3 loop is CASSQVLIGTDTQYF. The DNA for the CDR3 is TGCGCCAGCAGCCAAGTGCTGATAGGCACAGATACGCAGTATTTT.

The CDR3 protein is CASSIDMSAGANVLTF. The CDR3 bases are TGTGCCAGTAGTATAGATATGTCGGCTGGGGCCAACGTCCTGACTTTC. V usage is TRBV19 and J usage is TRBJ2-6, with D uncertain. Germline values: CDR1 LNHDA, CDR2 SQIVND (reference sequence). The CDR3 is 16 amino acids. Trimming removed 0 bases from V and 2 bases from J, with 8 bases in between.

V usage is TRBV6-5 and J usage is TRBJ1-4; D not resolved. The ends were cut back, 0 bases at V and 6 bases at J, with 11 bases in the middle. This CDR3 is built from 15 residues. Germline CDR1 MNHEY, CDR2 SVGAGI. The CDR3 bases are TGTGCCAGCAGTTACTCAGAGGGAATGGATGAAAAACTGTTTTTT. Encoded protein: CASSYSEGMDEKLFF.

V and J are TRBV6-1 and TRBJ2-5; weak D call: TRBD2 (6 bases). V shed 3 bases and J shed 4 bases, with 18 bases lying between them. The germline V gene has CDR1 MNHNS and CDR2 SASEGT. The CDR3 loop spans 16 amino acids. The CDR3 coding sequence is TGTGCCAGCAGTGACGGGACTTCCCTTCAGACAGAGACCCAGTACTTC. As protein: CASSDGTSLQTETQYF.

DNA for the CDR3: TGTGCCAGCAGCGGGACCGGGACCCTTTACGAGCAGTACTTC. Translating it yields CASSGTGTLYEQYF. V and J are TRBV5-6 and TRBJ2-7; possibly TRBD1 or TRBD2 for D (5 bases each). This CDR3 is 14 amino acids long. The germline V gene has CDR1 SGHDT and CDR2 YYEEEE. V was cut by 4 bases and J by 4 bases, with 15 bases left in between.

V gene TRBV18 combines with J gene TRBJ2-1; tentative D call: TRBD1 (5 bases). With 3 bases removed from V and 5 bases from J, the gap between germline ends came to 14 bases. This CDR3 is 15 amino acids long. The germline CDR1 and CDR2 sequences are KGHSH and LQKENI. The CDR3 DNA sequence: TGTGCCAGCTCACCGGAGAAGGGGATGAACAATGAGCAGTTCTTC. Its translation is CASSPEKGMNNEQFF.

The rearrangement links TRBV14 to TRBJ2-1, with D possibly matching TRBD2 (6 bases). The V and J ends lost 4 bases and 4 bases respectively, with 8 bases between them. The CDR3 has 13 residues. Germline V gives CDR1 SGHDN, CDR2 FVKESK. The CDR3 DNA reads TGTGCCAGCAGCCCGGACTATTACAATGAGCAGTTCTTC. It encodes CASSPDYYNEQFF. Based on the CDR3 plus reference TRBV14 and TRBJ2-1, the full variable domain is EAGVTQFPSHSVIEKGQTVTLRCDPISGHDNLYWYRRVMGKEIKFLLHFVKESKQDESGMPNNRFLAERTGGTYSTLKVQPAELEDSGVYFCASSPDYYNEQFFGPGTRLTVL.

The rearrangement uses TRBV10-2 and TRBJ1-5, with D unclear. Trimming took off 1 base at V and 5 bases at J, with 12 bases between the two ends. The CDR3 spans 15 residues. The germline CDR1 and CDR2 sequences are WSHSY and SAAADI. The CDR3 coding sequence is TGCGCCAGCAGTGAGTACGAGAGGACGGATCAGCCCCAGCATTTT. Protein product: CASSEYERTDQPQHF.

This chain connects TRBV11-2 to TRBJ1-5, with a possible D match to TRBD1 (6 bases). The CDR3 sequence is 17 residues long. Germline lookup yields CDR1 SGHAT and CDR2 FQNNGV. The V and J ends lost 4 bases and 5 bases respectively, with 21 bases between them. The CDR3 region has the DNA TGTGCCAGCAGCTCCTCCGGACAGAAACCGGGGGATCAGCCCCAGCATTTT. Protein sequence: CASSSSGQKPGDQPQHF. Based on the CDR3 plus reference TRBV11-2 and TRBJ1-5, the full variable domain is EAGVAQSPRYKIIEKRQSVAFWCNPISGHATLYWYQQILGQGPKLLIQFQNNGVVDDSQLPKDRFSAERLKGVDSTLKIQPAKLEDSAVYLCASSSSGQKPGDQPQHFGDGTRLSIL.

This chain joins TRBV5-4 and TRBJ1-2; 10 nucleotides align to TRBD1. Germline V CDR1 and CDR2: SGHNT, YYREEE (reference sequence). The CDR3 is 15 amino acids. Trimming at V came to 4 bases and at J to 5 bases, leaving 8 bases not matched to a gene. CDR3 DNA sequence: TGTGCCAGCAGCCAAGGGACAGGGGATTCGTATGGCTACACCTTC. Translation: CASSQGTGDSYGYTF.

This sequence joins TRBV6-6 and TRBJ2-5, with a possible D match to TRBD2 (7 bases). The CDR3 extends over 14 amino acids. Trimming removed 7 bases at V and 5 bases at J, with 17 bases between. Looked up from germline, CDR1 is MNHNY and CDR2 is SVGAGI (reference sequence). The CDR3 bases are TGTGCCAGCAATAGTTGGGGGGGCGGGGAGACCCAGTACTTC. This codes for CASNSWGGGETQYF.

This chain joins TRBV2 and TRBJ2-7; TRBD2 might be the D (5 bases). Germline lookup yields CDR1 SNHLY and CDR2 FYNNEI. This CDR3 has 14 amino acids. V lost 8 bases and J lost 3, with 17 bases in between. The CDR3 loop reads CASVWTERLYEQYF. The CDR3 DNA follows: TGTGCCAGCGTTTGGACTGAAAGACTCTACGAGCAGTACTTC.

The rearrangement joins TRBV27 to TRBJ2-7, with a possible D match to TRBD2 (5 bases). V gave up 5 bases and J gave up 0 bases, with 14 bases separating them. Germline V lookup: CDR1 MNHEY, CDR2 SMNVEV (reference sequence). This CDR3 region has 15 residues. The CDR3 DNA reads TGTGCCAGCAGTCCCGAAGGACTGCGCTCCTACGAGCAGTACTTC. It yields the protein CASSPEGLRSYEQYF.

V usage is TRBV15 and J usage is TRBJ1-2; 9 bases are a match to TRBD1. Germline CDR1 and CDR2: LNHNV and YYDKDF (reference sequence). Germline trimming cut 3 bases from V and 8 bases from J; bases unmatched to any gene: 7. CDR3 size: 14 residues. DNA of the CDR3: TGTGCCACCAGCAGGGGTACAGGGGGCAAAGGCTACACCTTC. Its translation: CATSRGTGGKGYTF.

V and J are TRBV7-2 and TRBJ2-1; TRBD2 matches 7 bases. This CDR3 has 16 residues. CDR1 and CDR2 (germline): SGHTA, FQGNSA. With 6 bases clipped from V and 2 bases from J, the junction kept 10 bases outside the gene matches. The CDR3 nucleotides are TGTGCCAGCAGGGCCCCGGGACTAACACCCTACAATGAGCAGTTCTTC. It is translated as CASRAPGLTPYNEQFF.

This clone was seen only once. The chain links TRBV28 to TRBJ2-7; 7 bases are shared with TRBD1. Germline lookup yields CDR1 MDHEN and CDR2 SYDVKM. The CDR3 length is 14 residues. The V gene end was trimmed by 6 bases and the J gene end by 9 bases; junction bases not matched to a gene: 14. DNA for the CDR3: TGTGCCAGCAGCCGACAGGGTTTCGTCTCGGGGCAGTACTTC. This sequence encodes CASSRQGFVSGQYF.

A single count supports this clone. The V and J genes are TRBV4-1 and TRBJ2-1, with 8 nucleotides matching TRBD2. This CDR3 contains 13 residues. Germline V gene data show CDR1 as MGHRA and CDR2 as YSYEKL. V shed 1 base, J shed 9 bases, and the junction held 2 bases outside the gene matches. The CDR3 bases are TGCGCCAGCAGCCAAGGCGGGGGGTTTGAGCAGTTCTTC. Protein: CASSQGGGFEQFF.

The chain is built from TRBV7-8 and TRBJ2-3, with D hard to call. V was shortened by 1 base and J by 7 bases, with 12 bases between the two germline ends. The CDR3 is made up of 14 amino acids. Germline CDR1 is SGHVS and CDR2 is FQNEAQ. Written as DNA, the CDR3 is TGTGCCAGCAGCTTAGACTCGTTGATGAATACGCAGTATTTT. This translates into CASSLDSLMNTQYF.

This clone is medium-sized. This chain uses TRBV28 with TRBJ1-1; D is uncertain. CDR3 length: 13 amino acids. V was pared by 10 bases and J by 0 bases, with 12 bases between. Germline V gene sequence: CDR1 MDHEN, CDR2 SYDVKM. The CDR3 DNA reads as TGTGCCATTTCCGGGGTCATGAACACTGAAGCTTTCTTT. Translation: CAISGVMNTEAFF.

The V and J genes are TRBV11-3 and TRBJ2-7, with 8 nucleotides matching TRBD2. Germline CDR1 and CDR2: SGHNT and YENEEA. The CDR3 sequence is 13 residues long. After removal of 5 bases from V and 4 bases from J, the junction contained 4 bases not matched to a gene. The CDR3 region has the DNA TGTGCCAGCAGCCCCTCGGGGGGGTACGAGCAGTACTTC. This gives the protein CASSPSGGYEQYF.

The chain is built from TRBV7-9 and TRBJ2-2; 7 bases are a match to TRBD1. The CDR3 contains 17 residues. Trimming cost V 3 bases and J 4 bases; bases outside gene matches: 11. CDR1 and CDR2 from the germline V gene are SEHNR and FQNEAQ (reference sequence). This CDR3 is CASSFWTGQRFTGELFF. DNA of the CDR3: TGTGCCAGCAGCTTTTGGACAGGTCAACGGTTCACCGGGGAGCTGTTTTTT.

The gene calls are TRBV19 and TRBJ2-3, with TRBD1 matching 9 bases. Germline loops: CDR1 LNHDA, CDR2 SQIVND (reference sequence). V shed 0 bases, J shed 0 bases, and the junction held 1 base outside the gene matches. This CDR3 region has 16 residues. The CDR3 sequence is CASSIDGTGSTDTQYF. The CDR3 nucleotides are TGTGCCAGTAGTATAGATGGGACAGGGAGCACAGATACGCAGTATTTT.

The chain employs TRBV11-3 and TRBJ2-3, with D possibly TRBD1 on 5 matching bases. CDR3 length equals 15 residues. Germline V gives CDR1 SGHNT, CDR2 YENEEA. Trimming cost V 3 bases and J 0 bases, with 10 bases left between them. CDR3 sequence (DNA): TGTGCCAGCAGCTTCACCCCAGGGAGCACAGATACGCAGTATTTT. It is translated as CASSFTPGSTDTQYF.

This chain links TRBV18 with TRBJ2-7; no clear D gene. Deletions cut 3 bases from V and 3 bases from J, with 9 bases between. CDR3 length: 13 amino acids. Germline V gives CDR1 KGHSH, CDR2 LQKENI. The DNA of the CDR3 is TGTGCCAGCTCACCGGGCCCCCTCTACGAGCAGTACTTC. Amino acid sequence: CASSPGPLYEQYF.

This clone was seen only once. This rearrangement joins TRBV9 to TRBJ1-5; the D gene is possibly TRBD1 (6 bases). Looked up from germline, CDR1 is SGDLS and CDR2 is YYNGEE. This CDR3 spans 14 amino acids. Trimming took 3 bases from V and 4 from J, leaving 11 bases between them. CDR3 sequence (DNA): TGTGCCAGCAGCGGGGGGCCAGAAAATCAGCCCCAGCATTTT. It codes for CASSGGPENQPQHF.

The CDR3 spells CASSREITGYGDDEQYF. As DNA, the CDR3 is TGTGCCAGCAGCCGCGAAATTACAGGGTACGGGGATGACGAGCAGTACTTC. The chain employs TRBV7-9 and TRBJ2-7; a weak D match, TRBD1 (6 bases). This CDR3 is built from 17 residues. Trimming shortened V by 5 bases and J by 5 bases, and 25 bases separated the two germline ends. CDR1 is SEHNR, CDR2 FQNEAQ, per germline (reference sequence).

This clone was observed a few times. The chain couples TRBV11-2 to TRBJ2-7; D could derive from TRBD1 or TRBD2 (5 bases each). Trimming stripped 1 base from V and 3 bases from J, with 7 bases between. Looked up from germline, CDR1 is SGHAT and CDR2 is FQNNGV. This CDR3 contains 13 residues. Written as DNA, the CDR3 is TGTGCCAGCAGCTTAGGGGACGGCTACGAGCAGTACTTC. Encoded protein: CASSLGDGYEQYF.